This T cell receptor (beta chain) was recovered during a study of T cells in Graves' hyperthyroidism and ophthalmopathy. Study-level background: The initial diagnosis was the point when peripheral blood was collected, ahead of any treatment. Overall study findings and caveats: Peripheral blood also featured most of the thyroid clonotypes expanded above 0.001.

The PBMCs were taken from roughly 10 ml of fresh peripheral blood. In the case of this clonotype: Its cognate antigen is unknown. An end of the junction does not agree with germline; a read error may underlie this.

Amplified TCR beta CDR3 regions derived from RNA transcripts. Using the HTBI primer set, a first-round RT-PCR was run on the TCR CDR3. TCRdb re-called the multiplex PCR reads with MiXCR, one entry per CDR3 protein. The profile shows hundreds of thousands of distinct CDR3 sequences, 14% of them singletons. Per germline, CDR1 LGHDT and CDR2 YNNKEL (reference sequence). There are 12 residues in the CDR3. This receptor was taken from a woman in her 40s with Graves' hyperthyroidism. The chain has TRBV3-1 and TRBJ1-1; D is possibly TRBD1 (5 bases). Source material: blood. The CDR3 here is CASSPYGTGAFF. The CDR3 DNA reads as TGTGCCAGCAGTCCCTACGGGACTGGAGCTTTCTTT.